This T cell receptor (beta chain) derives from a study of cytomegalovirus exposure and HLA in healthy donors. V gave up 3 bases and J gave up 8 bases; unmatched junction bases: 9. Germline V gene sequence: CDR1 SGHTA, CDR2 FQGNSA. The CDR3 spans 16 residues. The PCR was carried out with 60 Vbeta primers and 13 Jbeta primers. Assay: immunoSEQ multiplex PCR; the TCRdb copy retains only in-frame clones and omits some. The repertoire holds roughly 98,000 clones, with more than 60% as singletons. Only a few counts were recorded for this clone. The antigen is not known. Notes on the study in general: In a later analysis, donors in an Asian-associated ancestry cluster reportedly had fewer N-insertions in productive TCRs than the cohort mean. About 87% or about 30% of the time was how often most TCR beta V segments were productive, according to an earlier analysis. The classifier was said to identify cytomegalovirus status with high specificity and sensitivity. Researchers counted about 150 TCR beta chains as cytomegalovirus-associated.

The TCR originated in a man in his fifties or sixties in good health and CMV-seronegative. V is TRBV7-2 and J is TRBJ1-6; 8 positions agree with TRBD1. The source material was PBMCs. The CDR3 nucleotides are TGTGCCAGCAGCTTTATTTCAGGGGGCGCTGATTCACCCCTCCACTTT. It specifies CASSFISGGADSPLHF. Supplemented by reference TRBV7-2 and TRBJ1-6, the full variable domain reads GAGVSQSPSNKVTEKGKDVELRCDPISGHTALYWYRQSLGQGLEFLIYFQGNSAPDKSGLPSDRFSAERTGGSVSTLTIQRTQQEDSAVYLCASSFISGGADSPLHFGNGTRLTVT.